The 9 T cell receptor beta chains in this list originate from one sample, sequenced in a study of naive and memory T cell subsets. Two oligonucleotides, mixed equimolar, formed the beta constant-region primer covering TRBC1 and TRBC2. Ligated cDNA was amplified by four rounds of PCR with nested alpha and beta constant-region primers and SP2. Each CDR3 protein gets one entry after TCRdb re-called the UMI-ligation and nested PCR reads with MiXCR. The sample yields about 120,000 distinct CDR3 sequences, roughly 32% seen once. The sample consisted of central memory CD4+ T cells from blood. The receptors derive from a human donor in good health.

This clonotype was counted at least ten times. The CDR3 DNA sequence: TGTGCCAGCAGCCTGAGGAGCGGGAGGGCCACAGATACGCAGTATTTT. It specifies CASSLRSGRATDTQYF. This chain uses TRBV7-2 with TRBJ2-3, with TRBD2 matching over 10 bases. Germline V gene lookup returns CDR1 SGHTA and CDR2 FQGNSA. J lost 2 bases, V lost 5 bases, and 7 bases had no gene match. There are 16 residues in the CDR3.

J is TRBJ2-3 and V is TRBV6-1, with D perhaps TRBD1 (5 bases). The CDR3 runs to 14 residues. The ends were cut back, 10 bases at V and 2 bases at J, with 16 bases in the middle. Germline V CDR1 and CDR2: MNHNS, SASEGT. The CDR3 nucleotides are TGTGCCATAAGAAGGGGCCCGACCACAGATACGCAGTATTTT. This gives the protein CAIRRGPTTDTQYF.

This clonotype showed up just a few times. V and J are TRBV15 and TRBJ2-3; D call uncertain. Germline values: CDR1 LNHNV, CDR2 YYDKDF (reference sequence). V lost 0 bases to trimming and J lost 2 bases, with 18 bases between them. The CDR3 spans 18 residues. DNA of the CDR3: TGTGCCACCAGCAGAGATGGGCCGACCGTCGGATACACAGATACGCAGTATTTT. This encodes CATSRDGPTVGYTDTQYF. The full variable domain, with the rest looked up from reference TRBV15 and TRBJ2-3, is DAMVIQNPRYQVTQFGKPVTLSCSQTLNHNVMYWYQQKSSQAPKLLFHYYDKDFNNEADTPDNFQSRRPNTSFCFLDIRSPGLGDTAMYLCATSRDGPTVGYTDTQYFGPGTRLTVL.

The chain employs TRBV7-2 and TRBJ1-1; TRBD1 agrees at 8 bases. Germline values: CDR1 SGHTA, CDR2 FQGNSA. V gave up 6 bases and J gave up 6 bases; unmatched junction bases: 9. The CDR3 has 14 amino acids. The CDR3 region is CASRRDRPDAEAFF. CDR3 bases: TGTGCCAGCAGGAGGGACAGGCCAGACGCTGAAGCTTTCTTT.

The rearrangement links TRBV6-5 to TRBJ2-7; 9 nucleotides align to TRBD1. V dropped 6 bases and J dropped 6; count of bases not matched to a gene: 9. This CDR3 is built from 14 residues. Germline-derived CDR1 and CDR2 are MNHEY and SVGAGI. Written as DNA, the CDR3 is TGTGCCAGCAGGGCTCCGGGACAGGGATCCGAGCAGTACTTC. It translates to CASRAPGQGSEQYF.

The chain combines TRBV6-5 with TRBJ2-1; TRBD1 aligns across 7 bases. V lost 7 bases to trimming and J lost 4 bases; unmatched junction nucleotides: 22. Germline V gene data show CDR1 as MNHEY and CDR2 as SVGAGI. The CDR3 totals 19 residues. The CDR3 nucleotides are TGTGCCAGCAATAAACAGGGGTTTCGAGCAGAGCCATCATACAATGAGCAGTTCTTC. Translating it yields CASNKQGFRAEPSYNEQFF.

The chain couples TRBV28 to TRBJ2-5; maybe TRBD2 (6 bases). The CDR3 runs 14 residues. The germline CDR1 and CDR2 sequences are MDHEN and SYDVKM. V shed 2 bases and J shed 7 bases, with 14 bases lying between them. For the CDR3, the DNA is TGTGCCAGCAGTTTAGGGACTCGCCAGGGGACCCAGTACTTC. It encodes CASSLGTRQGTQYF.

This clonotype was recorded a few times. The chain is built from TRBV20-1 and TRBJ2-7; D is possibly TRBD2 (6 bases). The CDR3 contains 14 residues. Germline V CDR1 and CDR2: DFQATT, SNEGSKA (reference sequence). V was cut by 0 bases and J by 2 bases, with 11 bases left in between. CDR3 sequence (DNA): TGCAGTGCTAGAGATGCGGCGGGACCCTACGAGCAGTACTTC. Its protein is CSARDAAGPYEQYF.

The genes are TRBV27 and TRBJ2-5, with 13 bases lining up with TRBD2. CDR3 length equals 15 residues. In germline, CDR1 is MNHEY, CDR2 SMNVEV (reference sequence). After removal of 8 bases from V and 2 bases from J, the junction contained 5 bases not matched to a gene. As DNA, the CDR3 is TGTGCCAGCCGACTAGCGGGGGGTAAACAAGAGACCCAGTACTTC. Protein product: CASRLAGGKQETQYF.